What follows describes a single T cell receptor beta chain. This entry belongs to a study of patients and donors after allogeneic stem cell transplantation. The V end lost 4 bases, the J end lost 3 bases, and 13 bases lay between the germline ends. The V gene's germline CDR1 is SGHNT and CDR2 YYREEE (reference sequence). CDR3 length equals 14 residues. TCRdb re-called the RT-PCR reads through MiXCR, storing one row per CDR3 protein. Of about 160,000 distinct CDR3 sequences listed, 24% are singletons. Sequencing input: blood, either unsorted or a sorted T cell fraction (not recorded which). The origin of this receptor is a human donor who was either an allogeneic HSCT recipient or a stem cell or donor lymphocyte infusion donor (not recorded which). It is not recorded whose cells these are; they may come from a transplant donor. The V and J genes are TRBV5-4 and TRBJ1-2; no clear D. CDR3 amino acids: CASSPVGEDYGYTF. The CDR3 DNA sequence: TGTGCCAGCAGCCCTGTGGGAGAGGACTATGGCTACACCTTC. The whole variable domain, remainder taken from reference TRBV5-4 and TRBJ1-2, is ETGVTQSPTHLIKTRGQQVTLRCSSQSGHNTVSWYQQALGQGPQFIFQYYREEENGRGNFPPRFSGLQFPNYSSELNVNALELDDSALYLCASSPVGEDYGYTFGSGTRLTVV.